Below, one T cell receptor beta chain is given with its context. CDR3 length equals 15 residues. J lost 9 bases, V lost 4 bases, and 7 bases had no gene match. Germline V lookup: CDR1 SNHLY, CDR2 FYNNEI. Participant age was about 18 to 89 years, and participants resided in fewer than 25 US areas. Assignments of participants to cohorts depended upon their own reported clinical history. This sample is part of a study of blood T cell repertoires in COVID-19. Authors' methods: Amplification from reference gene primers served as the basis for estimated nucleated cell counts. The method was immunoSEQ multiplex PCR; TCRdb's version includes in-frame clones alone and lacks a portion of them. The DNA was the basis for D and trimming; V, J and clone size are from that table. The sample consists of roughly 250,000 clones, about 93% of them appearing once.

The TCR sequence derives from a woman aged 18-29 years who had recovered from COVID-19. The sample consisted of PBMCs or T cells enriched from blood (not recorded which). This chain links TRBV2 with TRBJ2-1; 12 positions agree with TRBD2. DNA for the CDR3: TGTGCCAGCAGTGCCCTAGCGGGGGGGCAGGGTGAGCAGTTCTTC. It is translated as CASSALAGGQGEQFF. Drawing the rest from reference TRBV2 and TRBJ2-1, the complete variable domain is EPEVTQTPSHQVTQMGQEVILRCVPISNHLYFYWYRQILGQKVEFLVSFYNNEISEKSEIFDDQFSVERPDGSNFTLKIRSTKLEDSAMYFCASSALAGGQGEQFFGPGTRLTVL.